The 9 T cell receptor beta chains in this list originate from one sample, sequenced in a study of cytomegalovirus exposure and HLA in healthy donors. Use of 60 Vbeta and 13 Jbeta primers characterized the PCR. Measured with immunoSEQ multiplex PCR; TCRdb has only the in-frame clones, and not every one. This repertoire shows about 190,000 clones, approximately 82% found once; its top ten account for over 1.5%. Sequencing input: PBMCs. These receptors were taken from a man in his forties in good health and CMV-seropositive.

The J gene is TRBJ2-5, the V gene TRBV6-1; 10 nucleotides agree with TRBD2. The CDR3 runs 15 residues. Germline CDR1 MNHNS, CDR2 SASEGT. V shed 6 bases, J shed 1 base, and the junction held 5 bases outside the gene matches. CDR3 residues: CASSRTSGRQETQYF. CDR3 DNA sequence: TGTGCCAGCAGCCGGACTAGCGGTCGCCAAGAGACCCAGTACTTC.

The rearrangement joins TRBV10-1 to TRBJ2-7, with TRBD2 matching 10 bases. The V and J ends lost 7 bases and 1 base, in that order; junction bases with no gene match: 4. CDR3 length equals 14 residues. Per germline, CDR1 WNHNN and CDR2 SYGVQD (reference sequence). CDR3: CASTSTSGSYEQYF. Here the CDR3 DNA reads TGCGCCAGCACCTCGACTAGCGGGTCCTACGAGCAGTACTTC.

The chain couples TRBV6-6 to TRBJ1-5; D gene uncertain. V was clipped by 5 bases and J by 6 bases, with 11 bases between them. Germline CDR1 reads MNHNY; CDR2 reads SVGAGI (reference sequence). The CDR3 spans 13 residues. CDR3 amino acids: CASSTRTLQPQHF. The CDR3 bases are TGTGCCAGCAGTACGCGCACCCTTCAGCCCCAGCATTTT.

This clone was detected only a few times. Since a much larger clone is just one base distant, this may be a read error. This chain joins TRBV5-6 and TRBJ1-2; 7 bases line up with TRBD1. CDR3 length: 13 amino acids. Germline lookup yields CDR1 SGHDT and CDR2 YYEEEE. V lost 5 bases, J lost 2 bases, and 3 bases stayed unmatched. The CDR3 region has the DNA TGTGCCAGCAGTCCGGACAGGAACTATGGCTACACCTTC. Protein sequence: CASSPDRNYGYTF.

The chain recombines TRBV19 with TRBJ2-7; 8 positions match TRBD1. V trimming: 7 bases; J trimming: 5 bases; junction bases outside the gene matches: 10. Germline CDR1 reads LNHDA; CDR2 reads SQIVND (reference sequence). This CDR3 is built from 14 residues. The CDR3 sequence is CASTPRTGLHEQYF. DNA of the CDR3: TGTGCCAGTACCCCGAGGACAGGGCTCCACGAGCAGTACTTC.

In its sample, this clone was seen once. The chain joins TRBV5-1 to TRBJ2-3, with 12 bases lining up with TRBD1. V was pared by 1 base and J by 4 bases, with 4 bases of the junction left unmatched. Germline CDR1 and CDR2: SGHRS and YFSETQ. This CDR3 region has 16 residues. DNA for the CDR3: TGCGCCAGCAGCTTGATGGGACAGGGGGCCCCAGATACGCAGTATTTT. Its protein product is CASSLMGQGAPDTQYF.

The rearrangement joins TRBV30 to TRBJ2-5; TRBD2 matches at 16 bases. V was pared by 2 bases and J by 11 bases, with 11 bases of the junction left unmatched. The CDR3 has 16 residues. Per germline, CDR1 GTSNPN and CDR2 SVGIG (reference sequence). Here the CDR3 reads CAWSRGLAGGPIGQYF. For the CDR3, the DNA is TGTGCCTGGAGTCGGGGACTAGCGGGAGGGCCAATTGGGCAGTACTTC.

CDR3 amino acids: CASSLVGGRAGREQYF. The CDR3 nucleotides are TGTGCCAGCAGCTTAGTTGGCGGGAGGGCCGGTCGGGAGCAGTACTTC. The rearrangement links TRBV7-2 to TRBJ2-7, with 9 bases that match TRBD2. CDR3 size: 16 residues. CDR1 is SGHTA and CDR2 is FQGNSA in the germline V gene. V was pared by 1 base and J by 7 bases, with 11 bases of the junction left unmatched.

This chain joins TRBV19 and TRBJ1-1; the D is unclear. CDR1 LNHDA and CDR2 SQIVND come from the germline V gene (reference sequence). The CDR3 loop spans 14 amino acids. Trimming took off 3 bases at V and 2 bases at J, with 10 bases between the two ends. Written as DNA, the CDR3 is TGTGCCAGTAGTATTTCTACAGCAAACACTGAAGCTTTCTTT. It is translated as CASSISTANTEAFF.